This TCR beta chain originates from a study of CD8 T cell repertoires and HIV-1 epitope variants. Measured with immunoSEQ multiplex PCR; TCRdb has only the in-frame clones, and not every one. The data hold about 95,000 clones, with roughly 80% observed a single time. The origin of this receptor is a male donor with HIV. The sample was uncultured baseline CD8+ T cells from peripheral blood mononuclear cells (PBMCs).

The CDR3 DNA reads as TGTGCCAGCAGGCCAGGGGGTGCCTACGAGCAGTACTTC. It specifies CASRPGGAYEQYF. The V and J genes are TRBV6-1 and TRBJ2-7, with TRBD1 matching over 7 bases. Germline values: CDR1 MNHNS, CDR2 SASEGT. The CDR3 extends over 13 amino acids. V lost 6 bases and J lost 2; bases outside the gene matches: 4.